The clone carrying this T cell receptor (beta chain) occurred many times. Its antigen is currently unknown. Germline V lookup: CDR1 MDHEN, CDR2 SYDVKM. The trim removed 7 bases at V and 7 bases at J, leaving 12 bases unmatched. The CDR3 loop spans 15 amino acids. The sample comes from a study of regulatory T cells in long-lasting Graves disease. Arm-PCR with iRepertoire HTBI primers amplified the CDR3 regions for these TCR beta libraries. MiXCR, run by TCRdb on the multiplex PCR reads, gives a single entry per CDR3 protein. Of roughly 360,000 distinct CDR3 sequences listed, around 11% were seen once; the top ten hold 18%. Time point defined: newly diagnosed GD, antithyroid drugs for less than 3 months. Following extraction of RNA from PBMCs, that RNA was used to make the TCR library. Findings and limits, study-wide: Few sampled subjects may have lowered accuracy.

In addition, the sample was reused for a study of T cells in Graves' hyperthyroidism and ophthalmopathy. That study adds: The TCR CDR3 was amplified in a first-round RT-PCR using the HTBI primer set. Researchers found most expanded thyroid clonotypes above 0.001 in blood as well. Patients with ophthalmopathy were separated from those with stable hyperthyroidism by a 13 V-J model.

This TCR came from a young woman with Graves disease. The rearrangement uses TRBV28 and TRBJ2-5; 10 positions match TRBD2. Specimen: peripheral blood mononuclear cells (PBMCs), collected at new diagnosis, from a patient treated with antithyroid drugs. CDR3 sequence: CASIRLTSGNRTQYF. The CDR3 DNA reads TGTGCCAGCATTCGCCTAACTAGCGGGAATCGGACCCAGTACTTC.